This T cell receptor (beta chain) was recovered during a study of cytomegalovirus exposure and HLA in healthy donors. This PCR relied on a set of 60 Vbeta primers and 13 Jbeta primers. The protocol was immunoSEQ multiplex PCR, while the TCRdb copy is restricted to in-frame clones and leaves out a portion. The table lists about 160,000 clones, 75% to 90% of them singletons. Sequencing used PBMCs. This clonotype was obtained from a girl aged 2 to 10 in good health and CMV-seropositive.

The CDR3 DNA reads TGTGCCAGCAGTTGGGACAGGGGGACTTATGGCTACACCTTC. Amino acids: CASSWDRGTYGYTF. V and J are TRBV5-6 and TRBJ1-2; 11 bases are a match to TRBD1. The CDR3 sequence is 14 residues long. CDR1 and CDR2 (germline): SGHDT, YYEEEE. J was trimmed by 5 bases and V by 5 bases; bases with no gene match: 5.